Presented here are 30 T cell receptor beta chains from one specimen sequenced in a study of blood T cell repertoires in COVID-19. TCRdb's table, derived via immunoSEQ multiplex PCR, lists solely in-frame clones and lacks some. The table lists 150,000 or so clones, roughly three quarters of them singletons, with roughly 5.2% in the top ten. Specimen: peripheral blood. The origin of the receptors is a woman in her seventies with COVID-19, enrolled during active disease.

The genes are TRBV18 and TRBJ1-1, with TRBD1 as a possible D gene (5 bases). Trimming removed 2 bases at V and 1 base at J, with 8 bases between. This CDR3 comprises 14 residues. Germline V lookup: CDR1 KGHSH, CDR2 LQKENI. The chain's CDR3 is CASSPGATNTEAFF. Written as DNA, the CDR3 is TGTGCCAGCTCACCAGGGGCAACGAACACTGAAGCTTTCTTT.

This chain links TRBV9 with TRBJ2-3, with TRBD2 as a possible D gene (6 bases). In germline, CDR1 is SGDLS, CDR2 YYNGEE. Between the trimmed V and J ends, which lost 3 bases and 2 bases, there was a span of 10 bases. There are 14 residues in the CDR3. The CDR3 DNA is TGTGCCAGCAGCGCGGGGGTATTCACAGATACGCAGTATTTT. This codes for CASSAGVFTDTQYF.

V is TRBV2 and J is TRBJ2-7; no reliable D call. V was clipped by 7 bases and J by 4 bases, with 11 bases between them. Germline V gives CDR1 SNHLY, CDR2 FYNNEI. This CDR3 comprises 12 residues. CDR3 DNA sequence: TGTGCCAGCAAGAGGATCCAGTACGAGCAGTACTTC. Residues: CASKRIQYEQYF.

This sequence joins TRBV6-6 and TRBJ2-3, with TRBD2 as a possible D gene (6 bases). The CDR3 runs to 16 residues. Germline V CDR1 and CDR2: MNHNY, SVGAGI (reference sequence). With 4 bases removed from V and 9 bases from J, the gap between germline ends came to 23 bases. The CDR3 DNA follows: TGTGCCAGCAGTTCCCCCCGGAGGGAGGTCCGCCTGACGCAGTATTTT. Its protein product is CASSSPRREVRLTQYF.

The chain combines TRBV6-5 with TRBJ1-4, with no clear D. CDR1 is MNHEY and CDR2 is SVGAGI in the germline V gene. This CDR3 is built from 14 residues. V lost 3 bases and J 3 bases, leaving 8 bases between the germline ends. The CDR3 region is CASSYMESNEKLFF. Written as DNA, the CDR3 is TGTGCCAGCAGTTATATGGAGTCTAATGAAAAACTGTTTTTT.

The rearrangement links TRBV4-1 to TRBJ1-4, with a possible D match to TRBD1 (6 bases). Trimming pared 0 bases from V and 7 bases from J, leaving 12 bases between. The CDR3 length is 15 residues. CDR1 is MGHRA, CDR2 YSYEKL, per germline. The CDR3 DNA follows: TGCGCCAGCAGCCAAGAGGGCACCAGGGGTGAAAAACTGTTTTTT. Translation: CASSQEGTRGEKLFF.

This sequence joins TRBV3-1 (or the pseudogene TRBV3-2) and TRBJ2-3, with 7 bases identical to TRBD1. Losses at the gene ends were 0 bases for V and 4 bases for J; bases not matched to a gene: 4. CDR1 LGHDT and CDR2 YNNKEL come from the germline V gene (reference sequence). This CDR3 is 15 amino acids long. The CDR3 spells CASSQEWQGADTQYF. CDR3 bases: TGTGCCAGCAGCCAAGAGTGGCAGGGGGCAGATACGCAGTATTTT.

The gene calls are TRBV28 and TRBJ1-4; 7 bases fit TRBD1. Germline V lookup: CDR1 MDHEN, CDR2 SYDVKM. The CDR3 contains 15 residues. V gave up 4 bases and J gave up 7 bases; unmatched junction bases: 9. In DNA form, the CDR3 reads TGTGCCAGCAGTTCCCCGACAGGGTGGGGTGAAAAACTGTTTTTT. Protein: CASSSPTGWGEKLFF.

The chain has TRBV19 and TRBJ1-3; 7 bases fit TRBD1. Germline V gene lookup returns CDR1 LNHDA and CDR2 SQIVND (reference sequence). The CDR3 is 17 residues long. V shed 6 bases, J shed 1 base, and the junction held 12 bases outside the gene matches. The DNA for the CDR3 is TGTGCCAGTAGCCACAGGGGAAGTTTACTTTCTGGAAACACCATATATTTT. It yields the protein CASSHRGSLLSGNTIYF.

The V gene is TRBV5-4, the J gene TRBJ2-5; TRBD1 matches 9 bases. The CDR3 totals 15 residues. Germline CDR1 SGHNT, CDR2 YYREEE (reference sequence). Losses at the gene ends were 4 bases for V and 5 bases for J; bases not matched to a gene: 9. The CDR3 reads CASSRTTGGGETQYF. CDR3 DNA: TGTGCCAGCAGCCGAACAACAGGGGGCGGTGAGACCCAGTACTTC.

The chain employs TRBV6-4 and TRBJ2-3, with 13 bases identical to TRBD2. Germline loops: CDR1 MRHNA, CDR2 SNTAGT. The CDR3 loop spans 17 amino acids. V dropped 2 bases and J dropped 2; count of bases not matched to a gene: 4. This CDR3 reads CASSDRTSGGHTDTQYF. CDR3 in DNA: TGTGCCAGCAGTGACCGGACTAGCGGGGGACACACAGATACGCAGTATTTT.

The chain is built from TRBV6-6 and TRBJ1-6; 9 nucleotides align to TRBD1. The CDR3 sequence is 14 residues long. The V and J ends lost 5 bases and 9 bases, in that order; junction bases with no gene match: 5. Germline V gene sequence: CDR1 MNHNY, CDR2 SVGAGI (reference sequence). The CDR3 nucleotides are TGTGCCAGCAGTACGACAGGGGGTCTTTCACCCCTCCACTTT. It translates to CASSTTGGLSPLHF.

CDR3 in amino acids: CATSTAARGYQETQYF. DNA of the CDR3: TGTGCCACCAGCACGGCGGCGCGGGGGTACCAAGAGACCCAGTACTTC. The chain recombines TRBV15 with TRBJ2-5; 7 bases align to TRBD2. This CDR3 comprises 16 residues. CDR1 is LNHNV, CDR2 YYDKDF, per germline (reference sequence). V was pared by 4 bases and J by 0 bases, with 8 bases of the junction left unmatched.

This clone has only one observation. The chain combines TRBV9 with TRBJ1-2; unclear D gene. Germline V gene sequence: CDR1 SGDLS, CDR2 YYNGEE. Trimming took off 4 bases at V and 5 bases at J, with 12 bases between the two ends. The CDR3 has 13 amino acids. The CDR3 DNA reads TGTGCCAGCAGCACCGAGGGCAGTTATGGCTACACCTTC. As protein: CASSTEGSYGYTF.

This sequence joins TRBV19 and TRBJ1-5; 7 nucleotides align to TRBD1. This CDR3 is 15 amino acids long. The V segment lost 5 bases and the J segment 8 bases; nucleotides outside the gene matches: 12. Germline V gene data show CDR1 as LNHDA and CDR2 as SQIVND (reference sequence). CDR3 nucleotides: TGTGCCAGTAGTCCAGACAGGGTTTACGTGAAGCCCCAGCATTTT. It codes for CASSPDRVYVKPQHF.

The rearrangement joins TRBV30 to TRBJ1-1; no firm D call. Germline V gives CDR1 GTSNPN, CDR2 SVGIG (reference sequence). V was trimmed by 5 bases and J by 11 bases, leaving 12 bases between them. CDR3 length: 10 residues. CDR3 DNA: TGTGCCTGGGTGGGCCCTCCGGCTTTCTTT. It yields the protein CAWVGPPAFF.

This sequence joins TRBV7-2 and TRBJ2-7, with 7 bases lining up with TRBD2. V shed 0 bases and J 7 bases; nucleotides not matched to a gene: 9. Germline CDR1 SGHTA, CDR2 FQGNSA. This CDR3 spans 15 amino acids. The CDR3 loop is CASSLAGLGEWEQYF. As DNA, the CDR3 is TGTGCCAGCAGCTTAGCCGGACTAGGGGAGTGGGAGCAGTACTTC.

This chain joins TRBV5-1 and TRBJ1-1; 9 bases agree with TRBD1. Looked up from germline, CDR1 is SGHRS and CDR2 is YFSETQ. V was clipped by 4 bases and J by 11 bases; unmatched bases: 15. The CDR3 has 15 residues. The CDR3 DNA is TGCGCCAGCAGCCTTCACTACAGGGGGCCCGCTCCGGCTTTCTTT. It translates to CASSLHYRGPAPAFF.

The CDR3 region is CASSYSRGAENTEAFF. CDR3 nucleotide sequence: TGTGCCAGCAGTTACTCCCGGGGGGCGGAAAACACTGAAGCTTTCTTT. The rearrangement joins TRBV6-6 to TRBJ1-1; D possibly corresponds to TRBD1 (6 bases). The CDR3 runs 16 residues. Germline V gene data show CDR1 as MNHNY and CDR2 as SVGAGI (reference sequence). V lost 0 bases and J 2 bases, leaving 13 bases between the germline ends.

This chain links TRBV10-3 with TRBJ1-4; 7 bases fit TRBD1. Germline V gene data show CDR1 as ENHRY and CDR2 as SYGVKD. The V and J ends lost 10 bases and 7 bases, in that order; junction bases with no gene match: 9. CDR3 length: 13 amino acids. CDR3 sequence: CATNRGLTEKLFF. The DNA of the CDR3 is TGTGCCACAAACAGGGGTCTGACTGAAAAACTGTTTTTT.

The chain combines TRBV28 with TRBJ2-7; the D is unclear. This CDR3 contains 15 residues. The V gene lost 5 bases and the J gene lost 1 base, with 15 bases spanning the gap. Germline V lookup: CDR1 MDHEN, CDR2 SYDVKM. CDR3 coding DNA: TGTGCCAGCAGTCCCCTTTTTGAACTTTCCTACGAGCAGTACTTC. Its translation: CASSPLFELSYEQYF.

This clone came up once. V is TRBV7-9 and J is TRBJ1-2; D call uncertain. Germline V gene lookup returns CDR1 SEHNR and CDR2 FQNEAQ (reference sequence). This CDR3 comprises 17 residues. V was pared by 4 bases and J by 1 base, with 19 bases between. CDR3 nucleotides: TGTGCCAGCAGCTCCACAACGGGCGGGAGAGGTAACTATGGCTACACCTTC. It specifies CASSSTTGGRGNYGYTF.

CDR3 loop: CATAARIRKDGYTF. The CDR3 bases are TGTGCCACCGCCGCCAGAATCAGGAAGGATGGCTACACCTTC. This rearrangement joins TRBV15 to TRBJ1-2; no firm D call. The length of the CDR3 is 14 residues. V was clipped by 8 bases and J by 6 bases, with 19 bases between them. Germline-derived CDR1 and CDR2 are LNHNV and YYDKDF (reference sequence).

The chain links TRBV9 to TRBJ2-2; the match to TRBD2 covers 9 bases. V shed 3 bases and J 5 bases; nucleotides not matched to a gene: 2. CDR3 length equals 14 residues. Looked up from germline, CDR1 is SGDLS and CDR2 is YYNGEE. In DNA form, the CDR3 reads TGTGCCAGCAGCGGACTAGCGGTAACCGGGGAGCTGTTTTTT. This translates into CASSGLAVTGELFF.

The rearrangement links TRBV5-8 to TRBJ2-7; 8 nucleotides align to TRBD1. V shed 4 bases and J 1 base; nucleotides not matched to a gene: 4. The CDR3 is made up of 14 amino acids. Germline values: CDR1 SGHTS, CDR2 YDEGEE. The DNA for the CDR3 is TGTGCCAGCAGCCGACGACAGGGGTCCTACGAGCAGTACTTC. This sequence encodes CASSRRQGSYEQYF.

The V call is TRBV30, the J call TRBJ2-2, with no clear D. V lost 3 bases, J lost 6 bases, and 11 bases lay in between. The CDR3 spans 13 residues. Germline values: CDR1 GTSNPN, CDR2 SVGIG (reference sequence). The CDR3 is CAWSVLSAGELFF. As DNA, the CDR3 is TGTGCCTGGAGCGTTTTGTCGGCCGGGGAGCTGTTTTTT.

The genes are TRBV6-5 and TRBJ1-1, with TRBD1 as a possible D gene (5 bases). The CDR3 is 14 residues long. Germline V lookup: CDR1 MNHEY, CDR2 SVGAGI. The V end lost 5 bases, the J end lost 7 bases, and 17 bases lay between the germline ends. CDR3 sequence: CASSQLGAELEAFF. The CDR3 coding sequence is TGTGCCAGCAGTCAGCTTGGGGCTGAACTTGAAGCTTTCTTT.

CDR3 region: CASSVATTGGSGYTF. The CDR3 DNA reads as TGTGCCAGCAGCGTAGCCACGACAGGGGGATCTGGCTACACCTTC. The V call is TRBV9, the J call TRBJ1-2; 9 positions match TRBD1. The CDR3 runs 15 residues. V gave up 0 bases and J gave up 7 bases; unmatched junction bases: 7. From germline, CDR1 is SGDLS and CDR2 YYNGEE.

The chain links TRBV6-5 to TRBJ1-1; TRBD1 might be the D (5 bases). V was cut by 7 bases and J by 6 bases, with 18 bases left in between. There are 14 residues in the CDR3. Germline loops: CDR1 MNHEY, CDR2 SVGAGI. CDR3: CASTQSTVPAEAFF. DNA of the CDR3: TGTGCCAGCACCCAATCGACAGTTCCTGCTGAAGCTTTCTTT.

Comment on this clone: This specimen includes other DNA sequences encoding the same CDR3. The chain recombines TRBV12-3 or TRBV12-4 with TRBJ2-5; possible D gene TRBD2, 5 bases. The CDR3 is made up of 13 amino acids. With 3 bases removed from V and 5 bases from J, the gap between germline ends came to 10 bases. DNA of the CDR3: TGTGCCAGCAGTTTCGGCACGGGGGAGACCCAGTACTTC. It specifies CASSFGTGETQYF.